This T cell receptor beta chain was recorded in a study of glioma-infiltrating T cells (dated by TCRdb to the mid-2010s). For the wider study: TCR alpha- and beta-chain repertoires were sequenced from glioma tissue, non-neoplastic brain tissue and matched peripheral blood mononuclear cells. To measure divergence between tissue and blood T-cell populations, each tissue-infiltrating repertoire was compared with the peripheral blood repertoire of the same patient. Three low-grade glioma patients, fewer than 10 primary glioblastoma patients and three non-glioma patients contributing non-neoplastic brain tissue were included in the paired cohort. General findings and caveats noted by the study authors: In non-neoplastic patients, VJ-independent divergence between tissue and blood fell below expectation, whereas in all gliomas, and especially in low-grade gliomas, the divergence rose above expectation. Only a very small number of CDR3 sequences turned up in both tissue and blood, a result put down to high CDR3 diversity combined with limited sampling. The group comparisons were based on small numbers of patients: three non-neoplastic, three low-grade glioma and about eight glioblastoma patients.

The CDR3 contains 14 residues, cysteine and phenylalanine counted. Only the CDR3 DNA is retained, 42 bases long and in frame from the first base. From a lookup of the germline V gene, CDR1 and CDR2 are MNHEY and SVGEGT. V is cut by 4 bases and J by 0 bases, and the space between the germline ends is 7 bases. This clonotype was seen more than once but under ten times. Its antigen is still unknown. The input lacks base qualities; no much larger clone sits a single base away. The iRepertoire nested amplicon-rescue multiplex PCR (arm-PCR) platform was used to amplify TCR alpha and beta CDR3 regions from RNA. The input for one-step reverse transcription and amplification was about 85-400 ng of either tissue mRNA or PBMC total RNA. After bead purification, a secondary multiplex PCR added Illumina adapters, and libraries were gel-purified between 200 and 400 bp. Demultiplexing relied on internal 6-nucleotide barcodes carried by the libraries. Sequencing of the libraries was done on an Illumina MiSeq using 2x220 or 2x250 nucleotide paired-end reads. The authors' pipeline ran thus. Paired reads were merged using FLASH 1.2.11 and aligned with BWA-MEM to the GRCh37 human genome, and TRA and TRB reads were then extracted. For V and J assignment, an IMGT-derived reference of cassette sequences and CDR3 motifs that included pseudogenes was used. Reads were translated in three frames, and productive CDR3s were defined by a C…FGXG motif without stop codons. Unique combinations of V-J cassette pair and CDR3 amino acid sequence were defined as clonotypes. Reads were filtered by Hamming distance, with the threshold set by the sequence error rate of each sample in mapped regions. TCRdb ran its own pipeline on the public reads, namely fastp trimming at Q25 and MiXCR clone calling, and kept in-frame beta chains. Each CDR3 protein gets just one entry, which takes the most common genes and DNA from the rows behind it. TCRdb's processing, not the authors', yielded these V and J calls. Here the sample has about 140,000 distinct CDR3 sequences; roughly two fifths occur a single time. Together, the top ten hold around 20% of the sample.

Specimen: glioma tissue, nonneoplastic brain tissue, or PBMCs (not recorded which). The receptor was isolated from a human donor with low-grade glioma or glioblastoma, undergoing nonglioma brain surgery, or in good health (not recorded which). Rearrangement joined TRBV6-2 or TRBV6-3 to TRBJ2-4; no D gene can be assigned with confidence. CDR3 loop: CASSSPLAKNIQYF. The DNA sequence reads TGTGCCAGCAGTTCCCCCTTAGCCAAAAACATTCAGTACTTC.